These T cell receptor beta chains were read from a single sample in a study of shared clonotypes between healthy human individuals. TCRdb's table, derived via immunoSEQ multiplex PCR, lists solely in-frame clones and lacks some. The sample consists of roughly 450,000 clones, approximately 85% of them appearing once. The sample comprised PBMCs. These receptors originate from a woman in her forties in good health. Some clones in this sample may be carry-over from other donors' samples. The CDR3 runs from the conserved cysteine through the conserved F or W. D genes are given only for firm matches. Clone size appears in some rows only: once, few, many, or a class for an expanded clone.

>TRBJ2-7|TRBV5-1|TRBD1|-
TGCGCCAGCAGCTTGGGACCCCCCGGACAGGTGAGCTACGAGCAGTACTTC
CASSLGPPGQVSYEQYF
>TRBJ2-2|TRBV7-3|-|-
TGTGCCAGCAGCTTAACAAGGGGAAACACCGGGGAGCTGTTTTTT
CASSLTRGNTGELFF
>TRBJ2-7|TRBV30|-|-
TGTGCCTGGAGTGTACAAGGAGGGGGCTACGAGCAGTACTTC
CAWSVQGGGYEQYF
>TRBJ2-7|TRBV7-3|-|few
TGTGCCAGCAGCCTAGCTTATGAGGCATCCCTACGACGGCAGTACTTC
CASSLAYEASLRRQYF
>TRBJ2-3|TRBV30|TRBD2|-
TGTGCCTGGAGCGTCGGGACTAGCGGCGGGGATACGCAGTATTTT
CAWSVGTSGGDTQYF
>TRBJ2-5|TRBV28|-|-
TGTGCCAGCAGTTTATGGGGAAGGGGGATGGAGACCCAGTACTTC
CASSLWGRGMETQYF
>TRBJ2-7|TRBV27|-|-
TGTGCCAGCAGTTCGACCAAATTCTACGAGCAGTACTTC
CASSSTKFYEQYF
>TRBJ2-7|TRBV13|-|-
TGTGCCAGCAGCTTCGGCGGGGAGAAAACCTACGAGCAGTACTTC
CASSFGGEKTYEQYF
>TRBJ1-4|TRBV6-1|-|-
TGTGCCAGCAGTGGACAGCTTTCGTCCACTAATGAAAAACTGTTTTTT
CASSGQLSSTNEKLFF
>TRBJ1-4|TRBV2|-|-
TGTGCCAGCAGTGCTATTAGGGGCGGTCAAGGAGAAAAACTGTTTTTT
CASSAIRGGQGEKLFF